This T cell receptor beta chain originates from a study of shared clonotypes between healthy human individuals. The method was immunoSEQ multiplex PCR; TCRdb's version includes in-frame clones alone and lacks a portion of them. This table holds 550,000 to 800,000 clones, around 90% found once. The CDR3 has 12 amino acids. Germline V CDR1 and CDR2: SEHNR, FQNEAQ (reference sequence). V shed 7 bases and J shed 5 bases, with 9 bases lying between them. This clonotype was obtained from a man between 18 and 29 years old in good health. Some clones in this sample may be carry-over from other donors' samples. Sequencing was done on a sample of memory CD8+ T cells from PBMCs. Subset given: CD45RO+ cells pooled with CCR7-negative TemRA cells. This chain connects TRBV7-9 to TRBJ2-1, with D perhaps matching TRBD2 (5 bases). The CDR3 region is CASNEGNNEQFF. The CDR3 DNA follows: TGTGCCAGCAATGAGGGAAACAATGAGCAGTTCTTC.